This T cell receptor beta chain was sequenced during a study of naive and memory T cell subsets. Findings and caveats of the study: In naive cells, over 90% of TCR sequences were seen only once. Possibly reflecting memory cells re-expressing CD45RA, a few larger clonotypes occurred in naive repertoires, especially CD8. TCR abundance followed a power law differing between naive and memory subsets.

Comments on this clonotype: Antigen: not known.

After the first PCR, alpha and beta chain libraries were processed separately. Four subsets defined by CD45RA and CD27 were sorted after CD3, CD4, CD8 and live/dead staining. An equimolar mix of two oligonucleotides served as the beta constant-region primer for TRBC1 and TRBC2. Four rounds of PCR amplified the ligated cDNA using nested alpha and beta constant-region primers plus SP2. TCRdb re-called the UMI-ligation and nested PCR reads through MiXCR, storing one row per CDR3 protein. The profile covers around 160,000 distinct CDR3 sequences, with roughly 22% appearing a single time and roughly 0.1% taken by the ten largest. CDR3 length: 16 residues. Germline V gene sequence: CDR1 MNHEY, CDR2 SVGAGI. Trimming took 6 bases from V and 8 from J; bases not matched to a gene: 16.

The sequencing input was naive CD4+ T cells from blood. The rearrangement links TRBV6-5 to TRBJ2-1, with 7 bases that match TRBD2. This TCR was sampled from a human donor in good health. The CDR3, as DNA: TGTGCCAGCAGCGGGGCGTTTTTCGGCGGGAGACATGAGCAGTTCTTC. This codes for CASSGAFFGGRHEQFF.